The clone carrying this TCR beta chain was seen ten or more times. This entry is derived from a study of naive and memory T cell subsets. This CDR3 is built from 14 residues. V was pared by 5 bases and J by 7 bases, with 15 bases between. The beta constant-region primer was an equimolar mix of two oligonucleotides covering TRBC1 and TRBC2. MiXCR, run by TCRdb on the UMI-ligation and nested PCR reads, gives a single entry per CDR3 protein. The profile shows tens of thousands of distinct CDR3 sequences, 6% to 7.5% of them singletons. CMV status came from CD4+ T cell IFNgamma after overnight CMV lysate stimulation of fresh PBMCs.

This TCR derives from a human donor in good health. Sequenced: central memory CD4+ T cells from blood. The chain combines TRBV12-3 or TRBV12-4 with TRBJ1-5, with D possibly TRBD1 on 5 matching bases. CDR3 coding DNA: TGTGCCAGCAGTCAGGGAGGATCTTACCAGCCCCAGCATTTT. This sequence encodes CASSQGGSYQPQHF.